The next 15 T cell receptor beta chains were all read from a single sample in a study of CD8 T cells in Susac syndrome. Reverse transcription of roughly 0.45 to 1 ug RNA was carried out with random hexamers. From the immunoSEQ multiplex PCR reads, TCRdb called clonotypes with MiXCR, one entry per CDR3 protein. Among about 100,000 distinct CDR3 sequences listed, 95% were seen once. The sample taken for sequencing was CD8+ T cells from PBMCs. These receptors came from a human donor with Susac syndrome.

V and J are TRBV7-9 and TRBJ2-3; no clear D gene. The germline gives CDR1 SEHNR, CDR2 FQNEAQ (reference sequence). The germline V and J ends were trimmed by 4 bases and 6 bases, with 8 bases remaining between them. The CDR3 runs 12 residues. CDR3 bases: TGTGCCAGCAGCTCTGACGGGGATACGCAGTATTTT. It translates to CASSSDGDTQYF.

The rearrangement joins TRBV24-1 to TRBJ2-4; D could derive from TRBD1 or TRBD2 (5 bases each). Trimming took 5 bases from V and 0 from J, leaving 10 bases between them. This CDR3 comprises 15 residues. CDR1 and CDR2 (germline): KGHDR, SFDVKD. Here the CDR3 DNA reads TGTGCCACCAGTGGAGGGGCGAAAGCCAAAAACATTCAGTACTTC. Amino acids: CATSGGAKAKNIQYF.

This sequence joins TRBV9 and TRBJ2-3; 7 bases match TRBD1. The V and J ends lost 5 bases and 3 bases, in that order; junction bases with no gene match: 9. From germline, CDR1 is SGDLS and CDR2 YYNGEE. The CDR3 totals 15 residues. DNA of the CDR3: TGTGCCAGCAGTACCGCCGGGACAGAGACAGATACGCAGTATTTT. It specifies CASSTAGTETDTQYF.

The gene calls are TRBV20-1 and TRBJ1-3; the match to TRBD1 covers 9 bases. The germline CDR1 and CDR2 sequences are DFQATT and SNEGSKA (reference sequence). V lost 6 bases, J lost 2 bases, and 11 bases stayed unmatched. The CDR3 consists of 16 residues. The chain's CDR3 is CSALKTGTGTGNTIYF. CDR3 DNA: TGCAGTGCCTTGAAAACCGGGACAGGGACTGGAAACACCATATATTTT.

DNA for the CDR3: TGTGCCAGCAGCCATAGACAGGGTGGCTACACCTTC. Amino acid sequence: CASSHRQGGYTF. The chain carries TRBV3-1 and TRBJ1-2, with 7 bases that match TRBD1. Germline V lookup: CDR1 LGHDT, CDR2 YNNKEL (reference sequence). The J segment lost 7 bases and the V segment lost 3 bases, leaving 2 bases of the junction unmatched. The CDR3 is made up of 12 amino acids. The entire variable domain, with the rest obtained from reference TRBV3-1 and TRBJ1-2, is as follows: DTAVSQTPKYLVTQMGNDKSIKCEQNLGHDTMYWYKQDSKKFLKIMFSYNNKELIINETVPNRFSPKSPDKAHLNLHINSLELGDSAVYFCASSHRQGGYTFGSGTRLTVV.

This chain links TRBV3-1 with TRBJ2-7; D gene ambiguous. This CDR3 spans 13 amino acids. CDR1 is LGHDT, CDR2 YNNKEL, per germline (reference sequence). With 1 base removed from V and 6 bases from J, the gap between germline ends came to 10 bases. The CDR3 DNA is TGTGCCAGCAGCCAAGTTAGTAGTCTCGAGCAGTACTTC. It translates to CASSQVSSLEQYF.

V usage is TRBV14 and J usage is TRBJ2-7; a weak D match, TRBD1 (6 bases). This CDR3 has 15 residues. Germline loops: CDR1 SGHDN, CDR2 FVKESK. Trimming pared 1 base from V and 6 bases from J, leaving 16 bases between. As DNA, the CDR3 is TGTGCCAGCAGCCAAGCTTGCACAACAGGGAGCGAGCAGTACTTC. Translating gives CASSQACTTGSEQYF.

This sequence joins TRBV27 and TRBJ2-7; 7 bases match TRBD1. V shed 5 bases and J 1 base; nucleotides not matched to a gene: 14. There are 17 residues in the CDR3. Germline values: CDR1 MNHEY, CDR2 SMNVEV (reference sequence). CDR3 in DNA: TGTGCCAGCAGTCCCCTCGGTCGACAGGGTATATCCTACGAGCAGTACTTC. It translates to CASSPLGRQGISYEQYF.

The CDR3 sequence is CASSDADEQFF. Here the CDR3 DNA reads TGCGCCAGCAGTGACGCGGATGAGCAGTTCTTC. The chain employs TRBV10-1 and TRBJ2-1; D is uncertain. The V gene lost 3 bases and the J gene lost 8 bases, with 5 bases spanning the gap. The CDR3 sequence is 11 residues long. Germline CDR1 is WNHNN and CDR2 is SYGVQD (reference sequence).

The chain couples TRBV5-6 to TRBJ2-1; D is ambiguous. The V end was cut by 2 bases, the J end by 6 bases, with 3 bases between. Germline V gives CDR1 SGHDT, CDR2 YYEEEE. CDR3 size: 11 residues. CDR3 nucleotide sequence: TGTGCCAGCAGCTTCAGCAATGAGCAGTTCTTC. Translation gives CASSFSNEQFF.

The chain carries TRBV11-2 and TRBJ2-7; 9 bases line up with TRBD2. This CDR3 has 13 residues. The germline gives CDR1 SGHAT, CDR2 FQNNGV. The V segment lost 6 bases and the J segment 9 bases; nucleotides outside the gene matches: 9. CDR3 nucleotide sequence: TGTGCCAGCAGTCTTAGCGGGGGCGCTGGGCAGTACTTC. Translating it yields CASSLSGGAGQYF.

The V and J genes are TRBV27 and TRBJ1-1; no reliable D call. V was clipped by 2 bases and J by 3 bases, with 7 bases between them. This CDR3 region has 13 residues. CDR1 is MNHEY, CDR2 SMNVEV, per germline (reference sequence). The CDR3: CASSLRQHTEAFF. CDR3 DNA: TGTGCCAGCAGTTTAAGGCAGCACACTGAAGCTTTCTTT.

The V gene is TRBV12-3 or TRBV12-4, the J gene TRBJ2-5; maybe TRBD1 (5 bases). This CDR3 is built from 15 residues. V lost 0 bases and J lost 2, with 10 bases in between. CDR3 region: CASSLALTGQETQYF. The CDR3 coding sequence is TGTGCCAGCAGTTTAGCCCTCACAGGACAAGAGACCCAGTACTTC.

The V and J genes are TRBV27 and TRBJ1-1; no clear D gene. V was pared by 6 bases and J by 0 bases, with 11 bases between. The CDR3 contains 14 residues. The germline gives CDR1 MNHEY, CDR2 SMNVEV (reference sequence). The CDR3, as DNA: TGTGCCAGCAGACCGGTCCCTATGAACACTGAAGCTTTCTTT. It encodes CASRPVPMNTEAFF.

This clonotype showed up just once. The chain carries TRBV5-6 and TRBJ1-2; perhaps TRBD1 as D (5 bases). V was clipped by 2 bases and J by 7 bases, with 6 bases between them. The CDR3 has 11 amino acids. CDR1 is SGHDT and CDR2 is YYEEEE in the germline V gene. The CDR3 coding sequence is TGTGCCAGCAGCTTAGGGGCTGGCTACACCTTC. As protein: CASSLGAGYTF. The whole variable domain, remainder taken from reference TRBV5-6 and TRBJ1-2, is DAGVTQSPTHLIKTRGQQVTLRCSPKSGHDTVSWYQQALGQGPQFIFQYYEEEERQRGNFPDRFSGHQFPNYSSELNVNALLLGDSALYLCASSLGAGYTFGSGTRLTVV.